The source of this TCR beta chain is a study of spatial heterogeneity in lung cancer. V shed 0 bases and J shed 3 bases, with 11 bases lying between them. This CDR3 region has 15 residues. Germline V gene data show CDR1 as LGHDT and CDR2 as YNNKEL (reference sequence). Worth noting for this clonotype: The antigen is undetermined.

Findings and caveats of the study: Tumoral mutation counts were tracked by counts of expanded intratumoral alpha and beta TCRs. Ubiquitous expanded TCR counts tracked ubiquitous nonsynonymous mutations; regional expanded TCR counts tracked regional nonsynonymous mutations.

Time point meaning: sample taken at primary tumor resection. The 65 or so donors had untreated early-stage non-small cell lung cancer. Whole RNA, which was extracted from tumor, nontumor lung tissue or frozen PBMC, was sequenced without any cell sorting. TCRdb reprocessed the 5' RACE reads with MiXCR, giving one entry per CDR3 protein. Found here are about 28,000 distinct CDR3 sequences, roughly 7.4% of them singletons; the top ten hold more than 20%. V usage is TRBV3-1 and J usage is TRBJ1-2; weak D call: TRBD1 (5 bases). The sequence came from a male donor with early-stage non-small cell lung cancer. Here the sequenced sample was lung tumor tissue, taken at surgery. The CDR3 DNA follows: TGTGCCAGCAGCCAAGATAGGGGAGAATACTATGGCTACACCTTC. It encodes CASSQDRGEYYGYTF.